The 10 T cell receptor beta chains below were found in one sample sequenced in a study of Ad26.COV2.S vaccination and SARS-CoV-2 variants. TCRdb's copy holds only in-frame clones and misses some; the assay was immunoSEQ multiplex PCR. The repertoire holds some 500,000 clones, with roughly 87% as singletons. Stated treatment: 15 to 20 received Ad26.COV2.S at low or high dose, single or two shots; several received placebo; per-sample allocation not given. Samples analyzed were those drawn on day 63 after the first vaccine or placebo injection. The source was peripheral blood, collected in a trial of Ad26.COV2.S vaccine versus placebo. Every receptor here comes from a person between 18 and 65 years old who received the Ad26.COV2.S COVID-19 vaccine or a placebo.

The V and J genes are TRBV7-6 and TRBJ1-1; 8 positions match TRBD1. Losses at the gene ends were 3 bases for V and 5 bases for J; bases not matched to a gene: 5. In germline, CDR1 is SGHVS, CDR2 FNYEAQ. This CDR3 contains 14 residues. CDR3 sequence reads: CASSFPYRGTEAFF. The CDR3 bases are TGTGCCAGCAGCTTTCCCTACAGGGGGACTGAAGCTTTCTTT.

The chain links TRBV10-3 to TRBJ1-5; a possible D gene is TRBD1 (5 bases). The CDR3 runs to 13 residues. Trimming removed 9 bases from V and 0 bases from J, with 9 bases in between. Germline V gene lookup returns CDR1 ENHRY and CDR2 SYGVKD. CDR3 protein: CAIGTDSNQPQHF. CDR3 in DNA: TGTGCCATAGGGACGGATAGCAATCAGCCCCAGCATTTT.

The rearrangement uses TRBV7-9 and TRBJ2-5; TRBD1 matches 8 bases. The CDR3 loop spans 14 amino acids. With 4 bases clipped from V and 4 bases from J, the junction kept 5 bases outside the gene matches. In germline, CDR1 is SEHNR, CDR2 FQNEAQ (reference sequence). This CDR3 is CASSSGTGGETQYF. The CDR3 region has the DNA TGTGCCAGCAGCTCAGGTACAGGGGGAGAGACCCAGTACTTC.

The chain employs TRBV27 and TRBJ2-1, with D maybe TRBD1 (6 bases). V lost 3 bases and J 8 bases, leaving 14 bases between the germline ends. The CDR3 loop spans 14 amino acids. Germline CDR1 reads MNHEY; CDR2 reads SMNVEV (reference sequence). The CDR3 loop reads CASSFPGTRHEQFF. The CDR3 bases are TGTGCCAGCAGTTTTCCTGGGACAAGGCATGAGCAGTTCTTC.

J is TRBJ2-1 and V is TRBV5-1; 7 positions match TRBD1. The germline V gene has CDR1 SGHRS and CDR2 YFSETQ. The CDR3 has 14 amino acids. The V segment lost 2 bases and the J segment 6 bases; nucleotides outside the gene matches: 5. The CDR3 loop is CASSLRQGSNEQFF. The DNA for the CDR3 is TGCGCCAGCAGCTTACGACAGGGAAGCAATGAGCAGTTCTTC.

The CDR3 loop is CASSPRTNGELFF. The CDR3 nucleotides read TGTGCCAGCTCACCTAGGACTAACGGGGAGCTGTTTTTT. This sequence joins TRBV18 and TRBJ2-2, with a possible D match to TRBD2 (6 bases). CDR3 length: 13 residues. The ends were cut back, 3 bases at V and 7 bases at J, with 9 bases in the middle. The germline V gene has CDR1 KGHSH and CDR2 LQKENI.

For this clone: This specimen includes other DNA sequences encoding the same CDR3. CDR3: CASSLSGTEAFF. The CDR3 nucleotides are TGCGCCAGCAGCTTATCGGGAACTGAAGCTTTCTTT. The chain combines TRBV5-1 with TRBJ1-1; the D is unclear. Trimming cost V 2 bases and J 5 bases, with 7 bases left between them. The CDR3 spans 12 residues. Germline V gene lookup returns CDR1 SGHRS and CDR2 YFSETQ.

The chain has TRBV7-9 and TRBJ2-4, with D possibly being TRBD1 (6 bases). Germline values: CDR1 SEHNR, CDR2 FQNEAQ (reference sequence). The CDR3 has 14 amino acids. Trimming pared 4 bases from V and 8 bases from J, leaving 15 bases between. CDR3: CASSSQGRGYIQYF. In DNA, the CDR3 is TGTGCCAGCAGCTCCCAAGGCAGGGGATACATTCAGTACTTC.

The chain couples TRBV19 to TRBJ2-3; TRBD2 matches at 8 bases. This CDR3 region has 15 residues. The germline CDR1 and CDR2 sequences are LNHDA and SQIVND (reference sequence). V dropped 4 bases and J dropped 5; count of bases not matched to a gene: 8. CDR3 protein: CASSNRGGPGDTQYF. CDR3 DNA: TGTGCCAGTAGTAATCGCGGGGGGCCGGGAGATACGCAGTATTTT.

V is TRBV11-3 and J is TRBJ2-5; the D gene could be TRBD1 or TRBD2 (5 bases each). Germline CDR1 and CDR2: SGHNT and YENEEA. This CDR3 has 15 amino acids. The germline V and J ends were trimmed by 4 bases and 1 base, with 13 bases remaining between them. The CDR3 coding sequence is TGTGCCAGCAGCTCCGGTCCGGGGACCCAAGAGACCCAGTACTTC. This codes for CASSSGPGTQETQYF.